The clone carrying this T cell receptor beta chain is medium-sized by share. Its antigen is not identified. Sequence data for DNA of cultured CD4+ T cells were generated by the Oncomine TCR Beta short-read assay. The genomic DNA was obtained from cultured CD4+ T cells by extraction with the QIAamp micro DNA kit. TCRdb processed the PCR reads anew with MiXCR; each CDR3 protein has one entry. The sample includes 8,500 to 14,000 distinct CDR3 sequences, less than 35% of them seen just once. The sample comes from a study of vaccination and CD4 T cells after COVID-19. Study background: In culture, cells were exposed to overlapping spike peptides from SARS-CoV-2, HCoV-NL63, HCoV-OC43 and HCoV-229E.

As for treatment: 10-day PBMC culture with coronavirus spike peptide pools or control peptides (ViraFEST assay). ViraFEST relied on peptide pools to expand antigen-specific T cells; the TCRs were sequenced afterward. Trimming shortened V by 6 bases and J by 0 bases, and 14 bases separated the two germline ends. The length of the CDR3 is 15 residues. Germline V gives CDR1 SGHRS, CDR2 YFSETQ. The material sequenced was cultured CD4+ T cells from blood. This rearrangement joins TRBV5-1 to TRBJ2-3, with D hard to call. The sequence came from a human donor with COVID-19. CDR3 residues: CASKEYSSSTDTQYF. CDR3 sequence (DNA): TGCGCCAGCAAGGAATACAGTTCTAGCACAGATACGCAGTATTTT.